The 5 T cell receptor beta chains below were found in one sample sequenced in a study of blood T cells in healthy people across ages. Then a second PCR, running about 6 to 11 cycles, was carried out with a sample-barcoded 5' primer and a J-beta primer mix. TCRdb re-analysed the 5' RACE reads in MiXCR, keeping a single row per CDR3 protein. Counted here are around 670,000 distinct CDR3 sequences, about 28% occurring once; the ten biggest clones make up 15% to 18%. The sample was blood. Receptors were obtained from a woman older than 75 in good health.

V gene TRBV20-1 combines with J gene TRBJ1-1, with D possibly matching TRBD1 (5 bases). There are 15 residues in the CDR3. Trimming took off 2 bases at V and 2 bases at J, with 15 bases between the two ends. Looked up from germline, CDR1 is DFQATT and CDR2 is SNEGSKA (reference sequence). The chain's CDR3 is CSARRDLSLNTEAFF. In DNA form, the CDR3 reads TGCAGTGCTAGAAGGGACCTAAGCCTCAACACTGAAGCTTTCTTT.

At least ten counts were recorded for this clonotype. This rearrangement joins TRBV20-1 to TRBJ1-2, with D unclear. Germline V gene lookup returns CDR1 DFQATT and CDR2 SNEGSKA (reference sequence). The V gene lost 3 bases and the J gene lost 3 bases, with 11 bases spanning the gap. The CDR3 contains 13 residues. The CDR3 loop is CSASKGKDYGYTF. The CDR3 DNA follows: TGCAGTGCTAGCAAAGGAAAGGACTATGGCTACACCTTC.

This clonotype has a count of ten or more. The rearrangement joins TRBV4-1 to TRBJ1-1, with D uncertain. V was shortened by 0 bases and J by 4 bases, with 6 bases between the two germline ends. The V gene's germline CDR1 is MGHRA and CDR2 YSYEKL. This CDR3 is built from 13 residues. The DNA of the CDR3 is TGCGCCAGCAGCCAAGAGCACACCACTGAAGCTTTCTTT. Its protein is CASSQEHTTEAFF.

This clonotype has at least ten counts. The chain recombines TRBV4-3 with TRBJ1-6; 8 bases align to TRBD1. This CDR3 spans 14 amino acids. Germline CDR1 is LGHNA and CDR2 is YSLEER. The trim removed 6 bases at V and 10 bases at J, leaving 8 bases unmatched. The CDR3 spells CASRHRGVNSPLHF. CDR3 sequence (DNA): TGCGCCAGCAGGCACAGGGGGGTAAACTCACCCCTCCACTTT.

This clonotype was found many times. The rearrangement joins TRBV5-1 to TRBJ1-2, with a tentative D call TRBD1 (6 bases). The germline gives CDR1 SGHRS, CDR2 YFSETQ. Trimming removed 3 bases from V and 0 bases from J, with 9 bases in between. The CDR3 has 14 amino acids. Written as DNA, the CDR3 is TGCGCCAGCAGCTCCTCAGGGGCTAACTATGGCTACACCTTC. Translated, it gives CASSSSGANYGYTF.